The source of this TCR beta chain is a study of CD8 T cells in Susac syndrome. A quantity of roughly 0.5 to 1 ug RNA underwent reverse transcription using random hexamers. Amplification of TCR beta CDR3 by immunoSEQ multiplex PCR spanned 54 Vbeta and 13 Jbeta. Via MiXCR, TCRdb re-called the immunoSEQ multiplex PCR reads, giving one row per CDR3 protein. The table records about 180,000 distinct CDR3 sequences, 94% of them present only once. CD8+ and CD4+ blood T cells underwent TCR beta sequencing. TEMRA cells were FACS-enriched, and CD8+ and CD4+ T cells were isolated negatively. General observations from the study: The CD4+ T cell repertoires from Susac syndrome exhibited no clonal expansion.

Notes on this clonotype: Its specificity is not known.

Trimming left V 0 bases short and J 0 bases short, with 10 bases between. The CDR3 runs 16 residues. The V gene's germline CDR1 is SGDLS and CDR2 YYNGEE. What was sequenced was CD4+ T cells from PBMCs. This TCR was recovered from a human donor with Susac syndrome. The chain joins TRBV9 to TRBJ1-3; no definite D call. DNA of the CDR3: TGTGCCAGCAGCGTAGCGCCCAACGACTCTGGAAACACCATATATTTT. This encodes CASSVAPNDSGNTIYF.